These T cell receptor beta chains were read from a single sample in a study of T cells in Graves' hyperthyroidism and ophthalmopathy. A single record per CDR3 protein comes from TCRdb applying MiXCR to the multiplex PCR reads. The table includes hundreds of thousands of distinct CDR3 sequences, 40% to 55% detected once. Specimen: peripheral blood or thyroid tissue (not recorded which). Receptors were obtained from a woman aged 18-35 years with Graves' hyperthyroidism. Each CDR3 is given with its conserved first and last residue.

j_call,v_call,cdr3_aa
TRBJ1-2,TRBV19,CASSFRGSNYGYTF
TRBJ2-7,TRBV7-8,CASSFEAISYEQYF
TRBJ1-5,TRBV27,CASGRWNQPQHF
TRBJ1-2,TRBV29-1,CSVEEQGGYGYTF
TRBJ2-6,TRBV10-3,CASTGLAGSGANVLTF
TRBJ1-5,TRBV19,CASSMRLSSNQPQHF
TRBJ2-5,TRBV7-9,CASSLMIGLAGTETQYF
TRBJ2-7,TRBV20-1,CSADTGTYEQYF
TRBJ2-7,TRBV7-7,CASRRDLAGGPHEQYF
TRBJ1-5,TRBV20-1,CSARVAGNQPQHF
TRBJ1-6,TRBV25-1,CASSERGRNNSPLHF
TRBJ1-1,TRBV10-3,CASTGTSNTEAFF
TRBJ1-1,TRBV19,CARDILNTEAFF
TRBJ1-2,TRBV19,CASSILRRADYTF
TRBJ1-5,TRBV14,CASSQAGYNQPQHF
TRBJ1-5,TRBV10-3,CAKQGKVGNQPQHF
TRBJ2-5,TRBV19,CASRTRGKVETQYF
TRBJ1-6,TRBV29-1,CSVPDGYNSPLHF
TRBJ1-2,TRBV29-1,CSVVGGEQDFYGYTF
TRBJ2-7,TRBV2,CASSSPSLGREQYF
TRBJ1-5,TRBV6-6,CASSRTGAQHF
TRBJ1-1,TRBV5-1,CASSWGQGPEAFF
TRBJ1-1,TRBV25-1,CASSLFLGNTEAFF
TRBJ1-5,TRBV12-3/TRBV12-4,CASSLRQHQPQHF
TRBJ1-2,TRBV15,CATSSFEGANYGYTF
TRBJ2-7,TRBV7-9,CASSTLRGYEQYF
TRBJ1-6,TRBV10-3,CASGGLTDSPLHF
TRBJ2-7,TRBV10-3,CAISGGGRIDEQYF
TRBJ1-1,TRBV7-2,CASSYRGGGDTEAFF
TRBJ1-2,TRBV12-5,CASGLTRDRYRYGYTF
TRBJ2-7,TRBV20-1,CSAREGSGGSYEQYF
TRBJ1-5,TRBV12-3/TRBV12-4,CASSLAGTVNQPQHF
TRBJ1-2,TRBV29-1,CSVEVGTGTGYTF
TRBJ2-7,TRBV10-1,CASSDGGISGEQYF
TRBJ2-5,TRBV20-1,CSAARLETQYF
TRBJ1-5,TRBV2,CASSLRGGNQPQHF
TRBJ1-2,TRBV11-2,CASSLSGQGSLPYTF
TRBJ2-5,TRBV7-9,CASSASGTGLETQYF
TRBJ2-2,TRBV5-1,CASSLELVPGELFF
TRBJ2-7,TRBV7-2,CASTLPPELGQQYF
TRBJ2-7,TRBV9,CASSTGGTSGRNEQYF
TRBJ1-2,TRBV2,CASSETGQGYTF
TRBJ2-7,TRBV5-1,CASASFGGEGEQYF
TRBJ1-6,TRBV2,CASGLVGSSPLHF
TRBJ2-5,TRBV7-9,CASSQPTSGKAETQYF
TRBJ1-1,TRBV9,CASSVERRDTEAFF
TRBJ1-5,TRBV5-1,CASSLEGQGQPQHF
TRBJ2-7,TRBV27,CASSYSGGQQGPEQYF
TRBJ2-7,TRBV6-5,CASSYVGVDEQYF
TRBJ2-7,TRBV15,CATSRTGNEQYF
TRBJ1-1,TRBV29-1,CSVPRTGRQMNTEAFF